Each of the 19 T cell receptor beta chains below was sequenced from the same sample in a study of shared clonotypes between healthy human individuals. The repertoire was sequenced with immunoSEQ multiplex PCR; TCRdb's copy has only in-frame clones and lacks some. The sample lists about 2.3 million clones; 85% to 95% were seen once. The sequenced material came from naive CD4+ T cells from PBMCs. As to subset: CD45RA+ positively selected. All receptors derive from a man aged 18 to 30 in good health. Some clones in this sample may be carry-over from other donors' samples.

V usage is TRBV30 and J usage is TRBJ1-5; the match to TRBD1 covers 8 bases. The CDR3 length is 15 residues. V dropped 3 bases and J dropped 6; count of bases not matched to a gene: 10. Germline loops: CDR1 GTSNPN, CDR2 SVGIG (reference sequence). Written as DNA, the CDR3 is TGTGCCTGGAGCGTAACGGACAGGGTAGGTCAGCCCCAGCATTTT. This codes for CAWSVTDRVGQPQHF.

Comments on this clone: The same CDR3 can be traced to other DNA sequences in this sample. This rearrangement joins TRBV29-1 to TRBJ1-5, with a possible D match to TRBD1 (5 bases). CDR1 is SQVTM, CDR2 ANQGSEA, per germline. The V and J ends lost 4 bases and 3 bases respectively, with 10 bases between them. This CDR3 contains 13 residues. The CDR3 DNA is TGCAGCGTTGCGGGGGGGAACAATCAGCCCCAGCATTTT. Protein product: CSVAGGNNQPQHF.

The chain carries TRBV5-1 and TRBJ2-7, with 8 bases matching TRBD1. The CDR3 consists of 16 residues. V lost 4 bases, J lost 0 bases, and 9 bases stayed unmatched. Germline assignment: CDR1 SGHRS and CDR2 YFSETQ. The CDR3: CASSENRGSISYEQYF. CDR3 DNA: TGCGCCAGCAGCGAAAACAGGGGGTCAATCTCCTACGAGCAGTACTTC.

This chain uses TRBV15 with TRBJ2-1, with 7 bases that match TRBD2. Germline CDR1 is LNHNV and CDR2 is YYDKDF (reference sequence). The CDR3 totals 14 residues. J gave up 10 bases and V 1 base, and 7 bases lay outside the gene matches. The CDR3 region is CATSRVAGVPEQFF. CDR3 nucleotides: TGTGCCACCAGCAGAGTTGCGGGAGTCCCCGAGCAGTTCTTC.

As regards this clone: Distinct nucleotide sequences in the sample also encode this CDR3. The V gene is TRBV28, the J gene TRBJ1-3; TRBD1 is a possible D gene (5 bases). Trimming stripped 5 bases from V and 0 bases from J, with 11 bases between. This CDR3 is 15 amino acids long. Looked up from germline, CDR1 is MDHEN and CDR2 is SYDVKM. CDR3 sequence: CASSPQGLSGNTIYF. The CDR3 DNA follows: TGTGCCAGCAGTCCTCAGGGCCTCTCTGGAAACACCATATATTTT.

The chain couples TRBV6-6 to TRBJ2-5; possible D gene TRBD2, 6 bases. The CDR3 has 14 amino acids. The germline V gene has CDR1 MNHNY and CDR2 SVGAGI (reference sequence). The germline V and J ends were trimmed by 4 bases and 5 bases, with 14 bases remaining between them. The CDR3 DNA reads as TGTGCCAGCAGTTTCCAACTAGCTCGGGAGACCCAGTACTTC. Translation gives CASSFQLARETQYF.

J is TRBJ1-1 and V is TRBV9; 9 nucleotides match TRBD1. Per the germline V gene, CDR1 is SGDLS and CDR2 is YYNGEE. The CDR3 spans 14 residues. With V trimmed by 3 bases and J by 5 bases, 5 bases remained unmatched. CDR3 DNA sequence: TGTGCCAGCAGCGCGGGGACAGGGTGGACTGAAGCTTTCTTT. It encodes CASSAGTGWTEAFF. Filled out from reference TRBV9 and TRBJ1-1, the complete variable domain reads DSGVTQTPKHLITATGQRVTLRCSPRSGDLSVYWYQQSLDQGLQFLIQYYNGEERAKGNILERFSAQQFPDLHSELNLSSLELGDSALYFCASSAGTGWTEAFFGQGTRLTVV.

This chain connects TRBV6-5 to TRBJ2-7; D is possibly TRBD1 or TRBD2 (5 bases each). Trimming pared 6 bases from V and 6 bases from J, leaving 18 bases between. The CDR3 loop spans 14 amino acids. CDR1 and CDR2 from the germline V gene are MNHEY and SVGAGI. Here the CDR3 DNA reads TGTGCCAGCAGATTAGACCGAAGGGACGCCGAGCAGTACTTC. The encoded protein is CASRLDRRDAEQYF.

The V gene is TRBV5-6, the J gene TRBJ1-1, with D unclear. The V gene's germline CDR1 is SGHDT and CDR2 YYEEEE. Deletions cut 2 bases from V and 0 bases from J, with 8 bases between. The CDR3 has 14 amino acids. The CDR3 protein is CASSFPTMNTEAFF. As DNA, the CDR3 is TGTGCCAGCAGCTTCCCGACGATGAACACTGAAGCTTTCTTT. The whole variable domain, remainder taken from reference TRBV5-6 and TRBJ1-1, is DAGVTQSPTHLIKTRGQQVTLRCSPKSGHDTVSWYQQALGQGPQFIFQYYEEEERQRGNFPDRFSGHQFPNYSSELNVNALLLGDSALYLCASSFPTMNTEAFFGQGTRLTVV.

On this clone: The same CDR3 is also encoded by other DNA sequences in this sample. This rearrangement joins TRBV11-3 to TRBJ2-1, with D unclear. This CDR3 is 11 amino acids long. The V end lost 1 base, the J end lost 10 bases, and 5 bases lay between the germline ends. CDR1 is SGHNT, CDR2 YENEEA, per germline. The CDR3: CASSLGREQFF. The CDR3 DNA reads as TGTGCCAGCAGCTTAGGACGAGAGCAGTTCTTC.

This clone has just a few counts. The chain employs TRBV6-5 and TRBJ1-1, with D uncertain. The CDR3 is 12 residues long. Germline V gives CDR1 MNHEY, CDR2 SVGAGI. V was pared by 7 bases and J by 0 bases, with 6 bases between. In nucleotides, the CDR3 is TGTGCCAGCATATCCGTGAACACTGAAGCTTTCTTT. Its protein is CASISVNTEAFF.

This rearrangement joins TRBV2 to TRBJ1-1; tentative D call: TRBD1 (5 bases). The CDR3 has 14 amino acids. Between the trimmed V and J ends, which lost 4 bases and 9 bases, there was a span of 18 bases. The germline V gene encodes CDR1 SNHLY and CDR2 FYNNEI. The chain's CDR3 is CASSGSWVGLQAFF. The CDR3 DNA sequence: TGTGCCAGCAGTGGGAGTTGGGTGGGGCTACAAGCTTTCTTT.

The chain employs TRBV7-9 and TRBJ2-3; 8 bases align to TRBD2. J gave up 0 bases and V 5 bases, and 13 bases lay outside the gene matches. The CDR3 is 18 amino acids. CDR1 and CDR2 (germline): SEHNR, FQNEAQ (reference sequence). CDR3 in amino acids: CASSPREGGPPSTDTQYF. The CDR3 DNA is TGTGCCAGCAGCCCCCGGGAGGGGGGGCCCCCGAGCACAGATACGCAGTATTTT.

The chain uses TRBV28 and TRBJ2-5; a weak D match, TRBD2 (5 bases). CDR1 and CDR2 (germline): MDHEN, SYDVKM. The CDR3 loop spans 13 amino acids. The germline V and J ends were trimmed by 7 bases and 5 bases, with 14 bases remaining between them. The CDR3 nucleotides read TGTGCCAGCATGGCCGGGATCTGGGAGACCCAGTACTTC. Protein sequence: CASMAGIWETQYF.

V and J are TRBV5-1 and TRBJ2-5, with 7 bases fitting TRBD1. The V gene end was trimmed by 0 bases and the J gene end by 3 bases; junction bases not matched to a gene: 2. Germline CDR1 SGHRS, CDR2 YFSETQ. The CDR3 consists of 14 residues. DNA for the CDR3: TGCGCCAGCAGCTTGGGGGGACAGAAAGAGACCCAGTACTTC. It specifies CASSLGGQKETQYF.

The chain has TRBV11-3 and TRBJ2-5; D gene unclear. V lost 2 bases and J 5 bases, leaving 9 bases between the germline ends. Germline V CDR1 and CDR2: SGHNT, YENEEA. The CDR3 covers 13 residues. The CDR3 DNA reads as TGTGCCAGCAGCTTATCTAGAATCGAGACCCAGTACTTC. Residues: CASSLSRIETQYF.

The chain links TRBV4-3 to TRBJ2-5; TRBD2 agrees at 12 bases. This CDR3 is 16 amino acids long. V lost 1 base, J lost 5 bases, and 5 bases stayed unmatched. Germline assignment: CDR1 LGHNA and CDR2 YSLEER. The CDR3 DNA reads as TGCGCCAGCAGCCAAGGCCGGACTAGCGGGATGGAGACCCAGTACTTC. Protein product: CASSQGRTSGMETQYF.

V is TRBV29-1 and J is TRBJ2-1; TRBD1 is a possible D gene (6 bases). Between the trimmed V and J ends, which lost 0 bases and 5 bases, there was a span of 8 bases. Germline CDR1 and CDR2: SQVTM and ANQGSEA. The CDR3 has 13 residues. The CDR3, as DNA: TGCAGCGTTGAAGATAGGACAGACAATGAGCAGTTCTTC. Amino acid sequence: CSVEDRTDNEQFF.

V is TRBV19 and J is TRBJ2-1, with 8 bases matching TRBD2. Germline CDR1 is LNHDA and CDR2 is SQIVND (reference sequence). V was clipped by 4 bases and J by 5 bases; unmatched bases: 13. This CDR3 comprises 17 residues. The DNA of the CDR3 is TGTGCCAGTAGTAGGAGACCCGGGGTAGCGGGAAACAATGAGCAGTTCTTC. This encodes CASSRRPGVAGNNEQFF. Full variable domain (remainder filled in from reference TRBV19 and TRBJ2-1): DGGITQSPKYLFRKEGQNVTLSCEQNLNHDAMYWYRQDPGQGLRLIYYSQIVNDFQKGDIAEGYSVSREKKESFPLTVTSAQKNPTAFYLCASSRRPGVAGNNEQFFGPGTRLTVL.